The sample holds a few counts of the clone carrying this TCR beta chain. Its antigen is not identified. The sample originates from a study of T cell responses to AZD1222 COVID-19 vaccine. Regarding the study as a whole: Donor demographics were predominantly white British with a female majority; clonal diversity may be underestimated. Baseline serology detected seropositivity in only six AZD1222 recipients. After the peak T cell response, and only then, were repertoires sampled. Unmutated regions of variants are reportedly targeted by nearly half of spike-specific TCRs.

Losses at the gene ends were 4 bases for V and 5 bases for J; bases not matched to a gene: 7. CDR1 is MNHEY and CDR2 is SVGEGT in the germline V gene. The CDR3 has 16 amino acids. Produced via immunoSEQ multiplex PCR; TCRdb's table is partial and in-frame only. The sample has 140,000 or so clones, about nine tenths seen once. The specimen was peripheral blood, collected 28 days after the second AZD1222 dose. This TCR was sampled from an adult who received the AZD1222 COVID-19 vaccine. The chain recombines TRBV6-2 or TRBV6-3 with TRBJ2-1; 11 bases map to TRBD1. The CDR3 region is CASSWGRGQGDNEQFF. The CDR3 nucleotides read TGTGCCAGCAGTTGGGGTAGGGGACAGGGGGACAATGAGCAGTTCTTC.